The entry below describes one TCR beta chain. Its target is unknown. In germline, CDR1 is SGHRS, CDR2 YFSETQ. V was trimmed by 1 base and J by 7 bases, leaving 9 bases between them. This CDR3 is built from 13 residues. Assay used: immunoSEQ multiplex PCR; TCRdb lists only in-frame clones, some missing. The data contain approximately 340,000 clones, roughly 80% of them singletons. This entry belongs to a study of shared clonotypes between healthy human individuals. Study outcomes and limitations: The study sampled only blood, and tissue repertoires likely differ.

The gene calls are TRBV5-1 and TRBJ1-5, with D uncertain. Specimen: memory CD4+ T cells sorted from blood. Subset given: CD45RA-negative fraction. The source of this sequence is a man aged 25 to 45 in good health. The CDR3 protein is CASSLNVGQPQHF. CDR3 DNA: TGCGCCAGCAGCTTGAATGTAGGGCAGCCCCAGCATTTT.